The 10 T cell receptor beta chains below come from one sample, sequenced in a study of tumor-infiltrating lymphocytes in primary liver carcinoma. Synthesis of TCR beta cDNA was carried out from 500 ng total RNA with a constant-region primer. Slightly modified ARM-PCR served as the procedure for the TCR beta libraries. These libraries came from three rounds of nested multiplex PCR. It was with TRBV1-TRBV30 forward primers and a C-beta reverse primer that the first two PCR rounds were run, at roughly 10 cycles each. MiXCR, applied by TCRdb to the multiplex PCR reads, yields one record per CDR3 protein. Of around 79,000 distinct CDR3 sequences in the sample, under 75% were seen once. Unsorted bulk tissue (20-30 mg) underwent RNA and DNA co-extraction. The specimen sequenced was tumor-adjacent normal liver tissue. The receptor source for this set is a middle-aged man with primary liver carcinoma and hepatitis B virus infection.

The chain has TRBV11-2 and TRBJ2-1, with D maybe TRBD2 (6 bases). Germline loops: CDR1 SGHAT, CDR2 FQNNGV. V shed 5 bases and J shed 0 bases, with 23 bases lying between them. The CDR3 is made up of 19 amino acids. The CDR3 reads CASSPGSGAGLSSYNEQFF. CDR3 DNA sequence: TGTGCCAGCAGCCCAGGTAGCGGAGCTGGCCTGAGCTCCTACAATGAGCAGTTCTTC.

Regarding this clonotype: One junction end disagrees with the germline gene, perhaps due to a read error. The CDR3: CTSSRELGNQPQHF. CDR3 in DNA: TGTACCAGTAGTCGGGAGCTGGGGAATCAGCCCCAGCATTTT. The chain joins TRBV12-3 or TRBV12-4 to TRBJ1-5; D not certain. CDR3 length: 14 amino acids.

This clonotype qualifies as medium-sized. The rearrangement links TRBV6-2 or TRBV6-3 to TRBJ1-5, with 7 bases fitting TRBD1. V was clipped by 7 bases and J by 0 bases; unmatched bases: 12. The CDR3 runs to 17 residues. Germline CDR1 and CDR2: MNHEY and SVGEGT. Here the CDR3 reads CASTPTEGAYSNQPQHF. CDR3 DNA sequence: TGTGCCAGCACCCCTACAGAGGGGGCGTATAGCAATCAGCCCCAGCATTTT.

This chain connects TRBV6-5 to TRBJ2-3, with 7 bases lining up with TRBD1. This CDR3 region has 15 residues. Germline assignment: CDR1 MNHEY and CDR2 SVGAGI. Losses at the gene ends were 1 base for V and 5 bases for J; bases not matched to a gene: 6. The CDR3 reads CASSYYRDRVDTQYF. CDR3 coding DNA: TGTGCCAGCAGTTACTACCGAGACAGGGTAGATACGCAGTATTTT.

About this clonotype itself: A much larger clonotype is one base distant, so this may be a read error. The chain carries TRBV4-2 and TRBJ2-1; no firm D call. In germline, CDR1 is LGHNA, CDR2 YNFKEQ. This CDR3 contains 11 residues. The CDR3 sequence: CAGSQADEQFF. DNA for the CDR3: TGTGCCGGCAGCCAAGCTGATGAGCAGTTCTTC.

This chain uses TRBV6-1 with TRBJ2-1, with D unresolved. This CDR3 is 12 amino acids long. The germline V gene has CDR1 MNHNS and CDR2 SASEGT. This chain's CDR3 is CVNSERVIKQFF. CDR3 sequence (DNA): TGTGTCAACAGTGAACGCGTGATAAAGCAGTTCTTC.

Points on this clonotype: One end of the junction does not line up with germline, which may come from a read error. The rearrangement links TRBV4-1 to TRBJ2-1; possible D gene TRBD1, 6 bases. Germline V gene lookup returns CDR1 MGHRA and CDR2 YSYEKL. The CDR3 has 17 amino acids. The CDR3 region is CASSQGGGRDVYNELFF. The CDR3 region has the DNA TGCGCCAGCAGCCAAGGAGGGGGTCGGGACGTCTACAATGAGCTGTTCTTC.

As for this clonotype: Because the CDR3 is missing its conserved closing phenylalanine or tryptophan, this is likely a read error. The rearrangement joins TRBV12-3 or TRBV12-4 to TRBJ1-1; the match to TRBD1 covers 8 bases. J was trimmed by 7 bases and V by 9 bases; bases with no gene match: 10. This CDR3 has 13 residues. The CDR3 DNA sequence: TGTGCCAGTAGTGAAGAGACAGGGGATGAAGCTTTCTCT. Translation gives CASSEETGDEAFS.

In the case of this clonotype: The junction does not match germline at one end; this may be a read error. The rearrangement joins TRBV6-1 to TRBJ2-7; weak D call: TRBD1 (5 bases). The CDR3 sequence is 17 residues long. The germline CDR1 and CDR2 sequences are MNHNS and SASEGT. CDR3 coding DNA: TGTGCCAGCAGTGAACCCGGCTGGTGGCAGGGCCCCTACGAGGAGTACTTC. Translated: CASSEPGWWQGPYEEYF.

This clonotype was found many times. The chain is built from TRBV6-5 and TRBJ2-7; 7 nucleotides match TRBD1. Trimming at V came to 9 bases and at J to 3 bases, leaving 11 bases not matched to a gene. CDR1 MNHEY and CDR2 SVGAGI come from the germline V gene. This CDR3 spans 14 amino acids. The CDR3 region has the DNA TGTGCCAGTGGGTTGGGACAGAGTTACTACGAGCAGTACTTC. It encodes CASGLGQSYYEQYF.